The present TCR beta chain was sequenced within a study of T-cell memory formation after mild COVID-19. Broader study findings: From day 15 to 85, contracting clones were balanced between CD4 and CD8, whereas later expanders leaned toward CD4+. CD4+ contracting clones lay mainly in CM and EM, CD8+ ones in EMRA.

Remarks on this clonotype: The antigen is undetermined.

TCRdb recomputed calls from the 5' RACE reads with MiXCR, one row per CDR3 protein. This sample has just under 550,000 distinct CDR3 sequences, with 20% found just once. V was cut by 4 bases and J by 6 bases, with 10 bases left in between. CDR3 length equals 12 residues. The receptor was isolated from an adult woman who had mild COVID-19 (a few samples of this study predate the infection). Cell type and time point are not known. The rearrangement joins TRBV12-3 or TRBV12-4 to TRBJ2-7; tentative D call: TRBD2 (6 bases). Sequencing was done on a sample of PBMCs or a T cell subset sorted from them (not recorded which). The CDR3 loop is CASSSIGGEQYF. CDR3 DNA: TGTGCCAGCAGTTCCATCGGGGGCGAGCAGTACTTC.